Each of the 21 T cell receptor beta chains below was sequenced from the same sample in a study of molecular identifiers for immune sequencing clone quantification. One entry per CDR3 protein results from TCRdb running MiXCR on the PCR reads. Of hundreds of thousands of distinct CDR3 sequences detected, 20% appear once; the ten largest clones hold under 0.95%. What was sequenced was naive CD8+ T cells from blood, with Jurkat cell RNA spiked in. Subset meaning: FACS-sorted CD8+CD4-CCR7+CD45RA+ naive T cells. All receptors come from a human donor in good health. Some libraries in this study had Jurkat cell RNA spiked in.

This clonotype was recorded a few times. A read error may be the cause here, since a much bigger clone is one base away. The chain recombines TRBV19 with TRBJ2-3; the D gene is possibly TRBD1 (6 bases). CDR1 and CDR2 from the germline V gene are LNHDA and SQIVND (reference sequence). CDR3 length: 15 residues. V was pared by 7 bases and J by 2 bases, with 16 bases between. The CDR3 nucleotides are TGTGCCAGTAATATCGTCGGACAGCCCACAGATACGCAGTATTTT. Protein sequence: CASNIVGQPTDTQYF.

Ten or more counts support this clonotype. The CDR3 nucleotides read TGTGCCAGCAGCTCCAGCGGGAGGTACACCGGGGAGCTGTTTTTT. Amino acid sequence: CASSSSGRYTGELFF. This chain links TRBV7-9 with TRBJ2-2; 9 bases line up with TRBD2. Trimming at V came to 4 bases and at J to 3 bases, leaving 3 bases not matched to a gene. The CDR3 has 15 residues. The germline V gene has CDR1 SEHNR and CDR2 FQNEAQ (reference sequence).

Turning to this clonotype: This may stem from a read error, because a much larger clone lies one nucleotide away. The chain couples TRBV6-2 or TRBV6-3 to TRBJ2-7; D might be TRBD2 (6 bases). Germline values: CDR1 MNHEY, CDR2 SVGEGT. This CDR3 is 13 amino acids long. This CDR3 is CASSYSGSPEQHF. CDR3 coding DNA: TGTGCCAGCAGTTACTCCGGGAGCCCCGAGCAGCACTTC.

This clonotype showed up many times. The chain uses TRBV2 and TRBJ2-1; D might be TRBD2 (5 bases). The length of the CDR3 is 16 residues. V shed 7 bases and J shed 4 bases, with 20 bases lying between them. Germline CDR1 and CDR2: SNHLY and FYNNEI. In DNA form, the CDR3 reads TGTGCCAGCATCGCGAGGGTGACGGAAGATTACAATGAGCAGTTCTTC. Its translation: CASIARVTEDYNEQFF.

There are many counts of this clonotype. V gene TRBV25-1 combines with J gene TRBJ2-7; D remains unclear. This CDR3 is 11 amino acids long. V dropped 4 bases and J dropped 5 bases, with 6 bases sitting between them. CDR1 and CDR2 from the germline V gene are MGHDK and SYGVNS. CDR3 region: CASSAAHEQYF. The CDR3 DNA reads as TGTGCCAGCAGTGCCGCTCACGAGCAGTACTTC.

In its sample, this clonotype was seen many times. This chain connects TRBV20-1 to TRBJ2-3, with 8 bases aligning to TRBD1. This CDR3 has 17 residues. Germline V CDR1 and CDR2: DFQATT, SNEGSKA (reference sequence). V lost 0 bases and J lost 5; bases outside the gene matches: 13. CDR3 DNA sequence: TGCAGTGCTAGAGAGACCGGGACAGGTCAAGCGGTAGATACGCAGTATTTT. It codes for CSARETGTGQAVDTQYF.

As concerns this clonotype: A much larger clone lies one base from this, so it may be a read error. The chain carries TRBV28 and TRBJ1-2; D is unresolved. This CDR3 is 13 amino acids long. V was shortened by 2 bases and J by 5 bases, with 9 bases between the two germline ends. Germline-derived CDR1 and CDR2 are MDHEN and SYDVKM. The CDR3 nucleotides read TGTGCCAGCAGTTTACTATTTGTGTATGGCTACACCTTC. It codes for CASSLLFVYGYTF.

Notes on this clonotype: A read error may account for a junction end that differs from germline. The genes are TRBV4-1 and TRBJ2-1; D may be TRBD1 or TRBD2 (6 bases each). This CDR3 spans 18 amino acids. Germline lookup yields CDR1 MGHRA and CDR2 YSYEKL. CDR3 in DNA: TGCGCCAGCAGCCAAGAGGGGGAGGTCGGGACATCCTACAACGAGCAGTTCTTC. Translated: CASSQEGEVGTSYNEQFF.

V is TRBV6-6 and J is TRBJ2-4; 7 bases line up with TRBD1. This CDR3 comprises 16 residues. Germline V gives CDR1 MNHNY, CDR2 SVGAGI (reference sequence). Germline trimming cut 6 bases from V and 7 bases from J; bases unmatched to any gene: 15. DNA for the CDR3: TGTGCCAGCAGCGTGGTCTCCCCAGGGGGTAAGAACATTCAGTACTTC. Amino acids: CASSVVSPGGKNIQYF.

This clonotype was detected many times. The CDR3 here is CASSLGGQEQYF. Written as DNA, the CDR3 is TGTGCCAGCAGCTTGGGGGGACAGGAGCAGTACTTC. The chain combines TRBV5-6 with TRBJ2-7, with 7 bases lining up with TRBD1. Germline CDR1 reads SGHDT; CDR2 reads YYEEEE. The junction had 1 base not matched to a gene; V was cut back by 0 bases and J by 7 bases. The CDR3 spans 12 residues. Drawing the rest from reference TRBV5-6 and TRBJ2-7, the complete variable domain is DAGVTQSPTHLIKTRGQQVTLRCSPKSGHDTVSWYQQALGQGPQFIFQYYEEEERQRGNFPDRFSGHQFPNYSSELNVNALLLGDSALYLCASSLGGQEQYFGPGTRLTVT.

This clonotype was counted many times. The chain couples TRBV27 to TRBJ2-7; no clear D. V was shortened by 6 bases and J by 2 bases, with 11 bases between the two germline ends. There are 13 residues in the CDR3. The germline gives CDR1 MNHEY, CDR2 SMNVEV (reference sequence). The CDR3 nucleotides read TGTGCCAGCAGCTTGGGCGAAACCTACGAGCAGTACTTC. Its translation: CASSLGETYEQYF.

This clonotype has ten or more counts. The V and J genes are TRBV12-3 or TRBV12-4 and TRBJ2-5; 13 bases are shared with TRBD2. V was pared by 4 bases and J by 2 bases, with 1 base of the junction left unmatched. The CDR3 is made up of 15 amino acids. The CDR3 region is CASSSTSGGQETQYF. In DNA form, the CDR3 reads TGTGCCAGCAGTTCGACTAGCGGGGGGCAAGAGACCCAGTACTTC.

This clonotype was recorded only once. A read error may explain this, as a much larger clone is one base away. The gene calls are TRBV7-6 and TRBJ1-5; D not resolved. The V gene's germline CDR1 is SGHVS and CDR2 FNYEAQ. This CDR3 region has 14 residues. The CDR3 coding sequence is TGTGTCAGCAGCTTAATGCAGAGCAATCAGCCCCAGCATTTT. Translating it yields CVSSLMQSNQPQHF.

This clonotype occurred a few times. This chain uses TRBV20-1 with TRBJ2-5; 11 bases agree with TRBD1. V was pared by 0 bases and J by 5 bases, with 8 bases of the junction left unmatched. The CDR3 contains 16 residues. Germline-derived CDR1 and CDR2 are DFQATT and SNEGSKA (reference sequence). CDR3 sequence: CSARDPDRGQWETQYF. The CDR3, as DNA: TGCAGTGCTAGAGATCCGGACAGGGGGCAATGGGAGACCCAGTACTTC.

Remarks on this clonotype: A much larger clone lies one base from this, so it may be a read error. This sequence joins TRBV7-9 and TRBJ1-4; 7 bases are shared with TRBD1. V lost 11 bases, J lost 8 bases, and 11 bases stayed unmatched. The CDR3 spans 13 residues. Per germline, CDR1 SEHNR and CDR2 FQNEAQ (reference sequence). The CDR3 loop is CAGHQGDSEKLFF. CDR3 in DNA: TGTGCCGGCCACCAGGGGGACTCCGAAAAACTGTTTTTT.

V gene TRBV7-9 combines with J gene TRBJ2-3; D might be TRBD2 (6 bases). CDR1 SEHNR and CDR2 FQNEAQ come from the germline V gene (reference sequence). The CDR3 has 15 amino acids. V lost 1 base and J 4 bases, leaving 12 bases between the germline ends. In DNA form, the CDR3 reads TGTGCCAGCAGCTTAGGCGGGGTGAGCGCAGATACGCAGTATTTT. This sequence encodes CASSLGGVSADTQYF.

For this clonotype: A much larger clone is a single base away; this may be a read error. The gene calls are TRBV24-1 and TRBJ2-5, with a weak D call TRBD2 (5 bases). The closer fit of TRBJ2-1 to the DNA end suggests the J call may be wrong. The CDR3 has 15 amino acids. The V gene's germline CDR1 is KGHDR and CDR2 SFDVKD. The chain's CDR3 is CATTGSSRVYNEQFF. In DNA, the CDR3 is TGTGCCACCACGGGCTCTAGCAGAGTATACAATGAGCAGTTCTTC.

This clonotype was seen at least ten times. The chain joins TRBV7-6 to TRBJ1-2, with TRBD1 identical over 7 bases. This CDR3 has 14 residues. After removal of 5 bases from V and 8 bases from J, the junction contained 11 bases not matched to a gene. The germline V gene encodes CDR1 SGHVS and CDR2 FNYEAQ. The CDR3 loop is CASSDTGAALGYTF. DNA of the CDR3: TGTGCCAGCAGCGACACAGGGGCCGCTCTCGGCTACACCTTC.

This clonotype has at least ten counts. The V call is TRBV20-1, the J call TRBJ2-2; D ambiguous. The germline V gene encodes CDR1 DFQATT and CDR2 SNEGSKA (reference sequence). The CDR3 spans 13 residues. V shed 3 bases and J shed 0 bases, with 5 bases lying between them. CDR3 DNA: TGCAGTGCTAGTATCGCGAACACCGGGGAGCTGTTTTTT. Translating gives CSASIANTGELFF.

This clonotype was detected many times. CDR3 region: CASSRTPENMNTEAFF. CDR3 bases: TGCGCCAGCAGCCGGACACCCGAGAACATGAACACTGAAGCTTTCTTT. This chain joins TRBV4-1 and TRBJ1-1, with TRBD1 as a possible D gene (5 bases). Germline loops: CDR1 MGHRA, CDR2 YSYEKL. V was shortened by 4 bases and J by 0 bases, with 15 bases between the two germline ends. The CDR3 is made up of 16 amino acids.

This clonotype occurred a few times. The chain uses TRBV19 and TRBJ1-2; D may be TRBD1 (5 bases). Trimming left V 6 bases short and J 4 bases short, with 12 bases between. The CDR3 sequence is 13 residues long. Germline values: CDR1 LNHDA, CDR2 SQIVND (reference sequence). The CDR3 reads CASRLGTGYGYTF. As DNA, the CDR3 is TGTGCCAGTAGGCTTGGGACCGGCTATGGCTACACCTTC. The full variable domain, in which reference TRBV19 and TRBJ1-2 provide the parts outside the CDR3, is DGGITQSPKYLFRKEGQNVTLSCEQNLNHDAMYWYRQDPGQGLRLIYYSQIVNDFQKGDIAEGYSVSREKKESFPLTVTSAQKNPTAFYLCASRLGTGYGYTFGSGTRLTVV.